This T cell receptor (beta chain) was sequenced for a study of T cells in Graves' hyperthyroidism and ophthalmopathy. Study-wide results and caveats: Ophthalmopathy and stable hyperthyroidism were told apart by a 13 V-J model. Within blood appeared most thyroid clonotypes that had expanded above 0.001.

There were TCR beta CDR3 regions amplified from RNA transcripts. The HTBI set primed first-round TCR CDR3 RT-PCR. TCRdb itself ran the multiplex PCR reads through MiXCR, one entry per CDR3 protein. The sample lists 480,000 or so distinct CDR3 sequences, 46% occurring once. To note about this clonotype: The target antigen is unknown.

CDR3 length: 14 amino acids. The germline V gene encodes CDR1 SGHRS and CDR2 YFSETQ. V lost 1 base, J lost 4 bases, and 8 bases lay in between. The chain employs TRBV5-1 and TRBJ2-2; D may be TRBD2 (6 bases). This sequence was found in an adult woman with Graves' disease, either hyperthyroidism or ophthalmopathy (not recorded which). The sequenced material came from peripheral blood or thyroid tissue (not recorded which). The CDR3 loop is CASSLWDSTGELFF. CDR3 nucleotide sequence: TGCGCCAGCAGCTTGTGGGACTCCACCGGGGAGCTGTTTTTT.